This T cell receptor beta chain originates from a study of T-cell reconstitution after alpha-beta-depleted transplantation in children. Study-wide results and caveats: Alpha-beta T cells about two months after transplant reportedly derived from several hundred expanded graft clones. Recipient T cells and thymic progenitors that survived were the source of the high TCRbeta diversity seen at day 60 in some patients. Most T-cell counts and diversity one year after the transplant came from T cells that were newly produced.

This clonotype has just a few counts. Antigen unknown. Preparation of the TCRbeta library involved a method that used unique molecular identifiers. TCRdb re-called the PCR reads through MiXCR, storing one row per CDR3 protein. The sample shows about 200,000 distinct CDR3 sequences, roughly 18% of them seen only once. This specimen consisted of PBMCs, mostly from graft donor cells, obtained 360 days after TCRalphabeta/CD19-depleted stem cell transplant. This clonotype originated in a male patient aged 2-15 years who had a stem cell transplant for acute lymphoblastic leukemia, so the T cells may come from the graft donor.

As DNA, the CDR3 is TGTGCCAGCAACGGTCCCAGACCCTCATCCAAGTTCTTC. Protein: CASNGPRPSSKFF. The V call is TRBV6-2 or TRBV6-3, the J call TRBJ2-1; D uncertain. CDR1 is MNHEY, CDR2 SVGEGT, per germline. V was shortened by 7 bases and J by 14 bases, with 21 bases between the two germline ends. CDR3 length: 13 residues.